The rows below give T cell receptor beta chains drawn from one sample of a study of blood T cell repertoires in COVID-19. Profiled with immunoSEQ multiplex PCR; TCRdb holds only in-frame clones, not every one. The sample comprises about 110,000 clones, approximately 81% of which are singletons, and about 3.6% rests with the top ten. The sequenced material came from peripheral blood. The receptors originated from a man aged 40-50 years with acute or convalescent COVID-19. The CDR3 runs from the conserved cysteine through the conserved F or W. The order of the fields is J gene, clone size, V gene, CDR3 length, CDR3 protein. The listing skips clone size in some rows; elsewhere it reads once, few, many or a size class.

J: TRBJ2-2
size: .
V: TRBV5-1
length: 18
CDR3: CASSLVGAGAGNTGELFF

J: TRBJ2-4
size: .
V: TRBV11-2
length: 16
CDR3: CASSLVTLGGQNIQYF

J: TRBJ1-2
size: .
V: TRBV9
length: 15
CDR3: CASSVGPGEDYGYTF

J: TRBJ2-5
size: .
V: TRBV7-2
length: 15
CDR3: CASSWKTGWQETQYF

J: TRBJ2-6
size: .
V: TRBV5-1
length: 22
CDR3: CASTFMGGRAAIPDSGANVLTF

J: TRBJ2-7
size: .
V: TRBV7-3
length: 15
CDR3: CASSSYGGLPYEQYF

J: TRBJ2-7
size: .
V: TRBV25-1
length: 15
CDR3: CASSDPGVAAYEQYF

J: TRBJ1-4
size: .
V: TRBV6-5
length: 15
CDR3: CASSSHGLEGEKLFF

J: TRBJ1-6
size: .
V: TRBV7-2
length: 15
CDR3: CASSLQTVGNSPLHF

J: TRBJ1-5
size: .
V: TRBV18
length: 17
CDR3: CASSQSQSGMRGQPQHF

J: TRBJ2-3
size: .
V: TRBV16
length: 16
CDR3: CASSQFPPETTDTQYF

J: TRBJ2-3
size: .
V: TRBV7-8
length: 17
CDR3: CASSPRLAGGSTDTQYF

J: TRBJ2-7
size: .
V: TRBV19
length: 15
CDR3: CASSGIAGVSYEQYF

J: TRBJ2-3
size: .
V: TRBV28
length: 16
CDR3: CASSLNPSGGPDTQYF

J: TRBJ2-1
size: .
V: TRBV9
length: 17
CDR3: CASSVYPRQGYLDEQFF

J: TRBJ2-5
size: .
V: TRBV7-9
length: 18
CDR3: CASSLDGTGGGVSETQYF

J: TRBJ1-1
size: once
V: TRBV12-3/TRBV12-4
length: 13
CDR3: CASTVQPNTEAFF

J: TRBJ2-7
size: .
V: TRBV2
length: 13
CDR3: CASRPDRVGEQYF

J: TRBJ2-7
size: .
V: TRBV6-5
length: 12
CDR3: CASSRPGDEQYF

J: TRBJ2-7
size: .
V: TRBV13
length: 15
CDR3: CASSLRTYLSYEQYF

J: TRBJ2-7
size: .
V: TRBV10-3
length: 16
CDR3: CAISGHRDRASYEQYF

J: TRBJ2-1
size: .
V: TRBV5-1
length: 20
CDR3: CASSRSTTSGGDSSYNEQFF

J: TRBJ1-2
size: .
V: TRBV24-1
length: 12
CDR3: CATGGDAYGYTF

J: TRBJ2-7
size: once
V: TRBV2
length: 12
CDR3: CASLQAGAEQYF

J: TRBJ2-7
size: .
V: TRBV30
length: 14
CDR3: CAWSVPGGSYEQYF

J: TRBJ1-5
size: .
V: TRBV5-6
length: 16
CDR3: CASSSSGQGDRQPQHF

J: TRBJ1-5
size: .
V: TRBV6-1
length: 14
CDR3: CASSEVGGGQPQHF

J: TRBJ1-4
size: few
V: TRBV7-9
length: 15
CDR3: CASSPPSLGQEKLFF

J: TRBJ2-5
size: .
V: TRBV14
length: 15
CDR3: CASSQVSGGPETQYF

J: TRBJ2-7
size: .
V: TRBV5-4
length: 13
CDR3: CASSPRGDGSVFF

J: TRBJ1-6
size: few
V: TRBV19
length: 17
CDR3: CASSSPPGNLYNSPLHF

J: TRBJ2-2
size: once
V: TRBV24-1
length: 15
CDR3: CATSEGQGNTGELFF

J: TRBJ2-1
size: few
V: TRBV19
length: 17
CDR3: CASSKVASPYSYNEQFF

J: TRBJ2-3
size: once
V: TRBV28
length: 15
CDR3: CASTARAGGTDTQYF

J: TRBJ2-2
size: .
V: TRBV2
length: 13
CDR3: CASSVQGTGELFF